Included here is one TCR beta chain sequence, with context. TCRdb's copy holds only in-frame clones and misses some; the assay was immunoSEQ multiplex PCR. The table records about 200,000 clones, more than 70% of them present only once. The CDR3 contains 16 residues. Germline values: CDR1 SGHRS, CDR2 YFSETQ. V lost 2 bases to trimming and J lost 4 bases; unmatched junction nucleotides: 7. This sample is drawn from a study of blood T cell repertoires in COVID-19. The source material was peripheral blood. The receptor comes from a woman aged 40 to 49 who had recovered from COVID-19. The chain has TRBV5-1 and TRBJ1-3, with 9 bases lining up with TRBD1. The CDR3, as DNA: TGCGCCAGCAGCTTTACAGGGGGCGCATCAGGAAACACCATATATTTT. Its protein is CASSFTGGASGNTIYF.